This T cell receptor (beta chain) appears in the sequencing data of a study of blood T cell repertoires in COVID-19. Study information: COVID-19 samples, acute and convalescent, were from the United States, Italy and Spain.

Original processing methods: Scientists estimated how many nucleated cells there were by amplifying reference gene primers. TCRdb keeps only in-frame clones here, not all; method: immunoSEQ multiplex PCR. V, J and clone size derive from that table, while D and trimming were established from the DNA sequence. This repertoire shows about 160,000 clones, 65% to 80% found once; its top ten account for roughly 8.6%. Per the germline V gene, CDR1 is MGHRA and CDR2 is YSYEKL. The CDR3 covers 16 residues. V lost 2 bases to trimming and J lost 5 bases; unmatched junction nucleotides: 11. What was sequenced was peripheral blood. The chain joins TRBV4-1 to TRBJ1-1, with TRBD1 matching 7 bases. The source of this sequence is a man between 60 and 75 years old with acute or convalescent COVID-19. Here the CDR3 reads CASSQPWTGSHTEAFF. The CDR3 DNA sequence: TGCGCCAGCAGCCAACCATGGACAGGATCACATACTGAAGCTTTCTTT.